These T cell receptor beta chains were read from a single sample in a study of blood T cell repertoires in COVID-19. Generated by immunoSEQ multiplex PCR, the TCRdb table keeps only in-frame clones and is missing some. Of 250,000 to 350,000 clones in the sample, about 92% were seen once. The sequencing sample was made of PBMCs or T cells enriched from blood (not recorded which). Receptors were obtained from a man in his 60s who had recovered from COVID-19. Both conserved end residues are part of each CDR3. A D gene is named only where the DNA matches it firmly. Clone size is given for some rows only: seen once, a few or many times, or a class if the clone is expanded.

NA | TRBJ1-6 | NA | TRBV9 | CASSNGDPNSPLHF | TGTGCCAGCAGCAACGGGGATCCCAATTCACCCCTCCACTTT
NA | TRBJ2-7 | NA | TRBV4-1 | CASSQQGRGAANEQYF | TGCGCCAGCAGCCAACAAGGGCGGGGAGCGGCCAACGAGCAGTACTTC
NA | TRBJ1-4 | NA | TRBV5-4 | CASSLGTATNEKLFF | TGTGCCAGCAGCTTGGGGACAGCAACTAATGAAAAACTGTTTTTT
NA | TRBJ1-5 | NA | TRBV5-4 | CASSWTPDSNQPQHF | TGTGCCAGCAGCTGGACACCTGATAGCAATCAGCCCCAGCATTTT
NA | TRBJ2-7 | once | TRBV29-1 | CSVLTVGPYEQYF | TGCAGCGTTTTGACAGTGGGGCCTTACGAGCAGTACTTC
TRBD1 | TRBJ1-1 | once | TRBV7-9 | CASSFPNTGTGGTEAFF | TGTGCCAGCAGCTTCCCAAACACCGGGACAGGGGGCACTGAAGCTTTCTTT
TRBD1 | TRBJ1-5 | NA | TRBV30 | CAWSRGLLGNQPQHF | TGTGCCTGGAGCAGGGGGCTCTTGGGCAATCAGCCCCAGCATTTT
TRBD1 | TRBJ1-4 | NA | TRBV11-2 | CASSVGQGRGEKLFF | TGTGCCAGCAGCGTGGGACAGGGCCGTGGTGAAAAACTGTTTTTT
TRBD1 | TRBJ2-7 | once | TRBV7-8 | CASSLGTGSTYEQYF | TGTGCCAGCAGCTTAGGGACAGGGTCCACCTACGAGCAGTACTTC
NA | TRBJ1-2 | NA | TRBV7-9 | CASSYREETNYGYTF | TGTGCCAGCAGCTATAGGGAGGAGACTAACTATGGCTACACCTTC
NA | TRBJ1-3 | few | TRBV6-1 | CASSEWAGNSGNTIYF | TGTGCCAGCAGTGAATGGGCAGGTAACTCTGGAAACACCATATATTTT
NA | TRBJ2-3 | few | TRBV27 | CASRFSGADTQYF | TGTGCCAGCAGATTTTCAGGGGCAGATACGCAGTATTTT
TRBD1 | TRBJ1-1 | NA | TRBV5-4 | CASSPLDRGQNTEAFF | TGTGCCAGCAGCCCACTCGACAGGGGACAGAACACTGAAGCTTTCTTT
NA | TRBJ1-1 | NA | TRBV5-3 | CARSTNTTPEAFF | TGTGCCAGAAGCACTAACACCACCCCTGAAGCTTTCTTT
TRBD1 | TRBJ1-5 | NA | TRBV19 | CASSPRQGASNQPQHF | TGTGCCAGTAGTCCCCGACAGGGGGCCAGCAATCAGCCCCAGCATTTT
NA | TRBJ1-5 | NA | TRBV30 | CAWSGLGNQPQHF | TGTGCCTGGAGTGGGCTGGGCAATCAGCCCCAGCATTTT
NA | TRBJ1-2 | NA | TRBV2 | CASSYRVLGYTF | TGTGCCAGCAGTTACAGGGTGTTAGGCTACACCTTC
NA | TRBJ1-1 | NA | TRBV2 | CAEGQRNTEAFF | TGTGCTGAAGGCCAGCGGAACACTGAAGCTTTCTTT
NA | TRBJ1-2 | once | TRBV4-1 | CASSQDRFFTF | TGCGCCAGCAGCCAAGATAGATTCTTTACCTTC
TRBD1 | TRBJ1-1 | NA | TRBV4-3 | CASSQGTGGMNTEAFF | TGCGCCAGCAGCCAGGGGACAGGGGGCATGAACACTGAAGCTTTCTTT
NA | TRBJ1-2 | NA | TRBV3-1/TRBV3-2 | CASSRSEGGGYTF | TGTGCCAGCAGCCGCAGTGAGGGAGGGGGCTACACCTTC
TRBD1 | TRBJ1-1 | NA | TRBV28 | CASSSPGGAGEAFF | TGTGCCAGCAGTTCCCCAGGGGGCGCGGGTGAAGCTTTCTTT
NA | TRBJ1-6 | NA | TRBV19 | CASSIGQGWSPLHF | TGTGCCAGTAGTATTGGGCAGGGGTGGTCACCCCTCCACTTT
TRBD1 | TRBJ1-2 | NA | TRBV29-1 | CSVERDRGAYGYTF | TGCAGCGTTGAAAGGGACAGGGGAGCCTATGGCTACACCTTC
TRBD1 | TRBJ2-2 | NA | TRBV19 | CASSGQGYTGELFF | TGTGCCAGTTCCGGACAGGGGTACACCGGGGAGCTGTTTTTT
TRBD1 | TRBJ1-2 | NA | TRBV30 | CAWSPGTGAYGYTF | TGTGCCTGGAGTCCGGGTACAGGGGCCTATGGCTACACCTTC
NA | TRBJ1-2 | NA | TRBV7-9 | CASSLARQGPGGYTF | TGTGCCAGCAGCTTAGCCCGTCAGGGGCCTGGGGGCTACACCTTC